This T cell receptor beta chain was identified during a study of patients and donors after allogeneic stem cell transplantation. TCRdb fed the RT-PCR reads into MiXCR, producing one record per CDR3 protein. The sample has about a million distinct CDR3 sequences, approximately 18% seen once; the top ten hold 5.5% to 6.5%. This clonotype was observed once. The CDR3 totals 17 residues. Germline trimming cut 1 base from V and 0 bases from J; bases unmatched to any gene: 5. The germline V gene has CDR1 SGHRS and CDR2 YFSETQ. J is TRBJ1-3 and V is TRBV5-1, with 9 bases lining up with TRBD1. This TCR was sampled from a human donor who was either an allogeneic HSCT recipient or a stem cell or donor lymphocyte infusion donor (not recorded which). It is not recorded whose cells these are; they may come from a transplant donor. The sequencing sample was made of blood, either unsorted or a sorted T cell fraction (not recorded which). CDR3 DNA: TGCGCCAGCAGCTTGTTCGGACAGGGGATCTCTGGAAACACCATATATTTT. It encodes CASSLFGQGISGNTIYF.